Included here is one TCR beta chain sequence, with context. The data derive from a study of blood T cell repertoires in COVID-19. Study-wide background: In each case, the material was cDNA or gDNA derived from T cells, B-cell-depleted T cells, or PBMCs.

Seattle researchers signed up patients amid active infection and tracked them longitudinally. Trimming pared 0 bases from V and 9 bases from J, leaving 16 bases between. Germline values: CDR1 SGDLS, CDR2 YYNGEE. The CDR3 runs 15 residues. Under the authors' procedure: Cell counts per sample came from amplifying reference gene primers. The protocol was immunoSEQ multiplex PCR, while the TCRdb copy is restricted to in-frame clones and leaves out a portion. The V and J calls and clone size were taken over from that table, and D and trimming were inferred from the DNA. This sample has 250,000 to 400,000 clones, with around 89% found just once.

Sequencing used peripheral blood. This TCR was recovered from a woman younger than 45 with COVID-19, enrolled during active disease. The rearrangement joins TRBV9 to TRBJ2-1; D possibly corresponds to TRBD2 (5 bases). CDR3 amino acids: CASSVGSSRKGEQFF. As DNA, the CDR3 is TGTGCCAGCAGCGTAGGGTCTAGCCGTAAGGGTGAGCAGTTCTTC.